This T cell receptor (beta chain) was documented in a study of post-analysis software for immune sequencing data (dated by TCRdb to about 2015). The study in broad terms: Recorded disease courses included relapsing-remitting, secondary progressive and progressive-relapsing multiple sclerosis, with some patients lacking subtype annotation. The multiple sclerosis patient repertoires were compared with under 13 previously published healthy control repertoires from donors aged about 6 to 26 years. A subset of samples was prepared in parallel using single-end sample barcoding, then pooled and co-amplified after Illumina adapter ligation.

Broader findings and caveats from the paper: The control group was slightly older than the multiple sclerosis patient group. Multiple sclerosis patients had significantly lower normalized Chao1 diversity than controls, a result that suggests substantial peripheral T-cell clonal expansion. Patients showed significantly higher frequencies than controls for roughly five TRBV segments, among them TRBV5-6, TRBV5-1 and TRBV20-1. Strong co-clustering of samples prepared in the same batch was shown by direct clustering with F measure, prompting a batch-effect correction.

The library was produced with PCR. TCRdb names Illumina HiSeq 2500 as the instrument used. To reduce PCR and sequencing biases, unique molecular identifiers were incorporated into the TCR beta cDNA libraries. Roughly 0.5 million cDNA molecules were obtained per 1 to 10 million input T cells, so each molecule approximated one T cell. The same protocol used for the earlier healthy control dataset was applied to prepare and sequence the patient libraries. Within a given batch, samples were prepared together, multiplexed and sequenced on the same HiSeq lane. Under the source paper's analysis protocol: MIGEC was used to process the raw barcoded reads, and molecular identifier groups with only a single read were discarded before consensus assembly and CDR3 extraction. VDJtools was used for post-analysis of the clonotype tables, with diversity normalized by down-sampling every dataset to the smallest sample size. Repertoire overlap clustering matched CDR3 amino acid but not nucleotide sequences to correct batch-related cross-sample contamination. Using fastp at Q25 and MiXCR, TCRdb reprocessed the public reads and kept productive beta chains. Rows are combined by CDR3 protein, so each entry shows the most common genes and DNA. The V and J calls were determined by TCRdb, not by the authors. In all, the sample holds fewer than 850,000 distinct CDR3 sequences, and 25% to 30% of those were seen once. Approximately 0.55% of the sample comes from the top ten.

TCR beta repertoires were profiled from peripheral blood of roughly 13 young patients with multiple sclerosis to demonstrate the VDJtools post-analysis software. The patients with multiple sclerosis were children and adolescents between about 6 and 17 years of age. With respect to this clonotype: There is no known antigen for this receptor. No much larger clone is present one base from it, and per-base qualities are unavailable.

CDR1 and CDR2 (MNHEY, SVGEGT) derive from the germline V gene. A distance of 12 bases separates the germline ends of V and J, which lose 0 bases and 6 bases respectively. Measured from the cysteine to the phenylalanine, the CDR3 is 15 residues long. Kept here is only the CDR3 DNA, which spans 45 bases and is read in frame from base 1. The sequence links TRBV6-2 or TRBV6-3 to TRBJ2-1, with a tentative D call of TRBD1 or TRBD2, each matching 5 bases. The sequence was collected from a girl aged 10 to 17 with multiple sclerosis. Sequencing was done on a sample of blood. The CDR3 in this case is CASSYSGLGGNEQFF. In nucleotide form, the sequence is TGTGCCAGCAGTTACTCGGGGCTTGGGGGCAATGAGCAGTTCTTC.